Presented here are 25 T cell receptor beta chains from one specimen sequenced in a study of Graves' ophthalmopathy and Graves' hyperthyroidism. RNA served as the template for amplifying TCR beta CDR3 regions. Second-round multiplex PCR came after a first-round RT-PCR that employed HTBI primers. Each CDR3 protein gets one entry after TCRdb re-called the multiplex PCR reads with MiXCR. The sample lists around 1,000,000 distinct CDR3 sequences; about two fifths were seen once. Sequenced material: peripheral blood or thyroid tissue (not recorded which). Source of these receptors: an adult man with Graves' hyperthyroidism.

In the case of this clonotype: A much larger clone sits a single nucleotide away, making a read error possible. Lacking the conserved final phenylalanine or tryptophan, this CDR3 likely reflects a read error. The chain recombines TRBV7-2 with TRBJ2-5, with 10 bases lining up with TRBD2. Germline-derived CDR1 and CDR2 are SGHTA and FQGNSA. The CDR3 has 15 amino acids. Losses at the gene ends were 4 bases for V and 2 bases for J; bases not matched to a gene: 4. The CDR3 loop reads CASSSSGGKQETQYC. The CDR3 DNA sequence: TGTGCCAGCAGCTCTAGCGGGGGAAAACAAGAGACCCAGTACTGC.

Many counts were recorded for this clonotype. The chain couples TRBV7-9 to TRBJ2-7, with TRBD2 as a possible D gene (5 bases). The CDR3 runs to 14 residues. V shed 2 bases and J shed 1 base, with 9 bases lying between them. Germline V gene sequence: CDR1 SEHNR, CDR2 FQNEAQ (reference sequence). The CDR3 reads CASSLIGVSYEQYF. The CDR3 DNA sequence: TGTGCCAGCAGCTTAATCGGGGTTTCCTACGAGCAGTACTTC.

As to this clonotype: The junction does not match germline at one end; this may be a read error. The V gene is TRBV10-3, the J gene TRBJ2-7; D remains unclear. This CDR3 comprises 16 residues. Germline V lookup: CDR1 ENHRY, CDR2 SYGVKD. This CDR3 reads CATSDLTDLGTYEQYF. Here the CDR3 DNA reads TGTGCCACCAGTGATTTGACGGACCTTGGGACCTACGAGCAGTACTTC.

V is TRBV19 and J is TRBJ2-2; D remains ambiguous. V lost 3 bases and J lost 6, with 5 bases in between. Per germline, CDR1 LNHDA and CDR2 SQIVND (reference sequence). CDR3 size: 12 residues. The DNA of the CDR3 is TGTGCCAGTAGTATTCACCCCGGGGAGCTGTTTTTT. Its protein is CASSIHPGELFF.

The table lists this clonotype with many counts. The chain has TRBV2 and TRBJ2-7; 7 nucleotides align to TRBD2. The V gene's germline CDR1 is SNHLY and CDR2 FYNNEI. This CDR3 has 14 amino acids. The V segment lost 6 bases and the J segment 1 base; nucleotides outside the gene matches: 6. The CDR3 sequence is CASRAGLGSYEQYF. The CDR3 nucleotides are TGTGCCAGCAGAGCGGGACTGGGGTCCTACGAGCAGTACTTC.

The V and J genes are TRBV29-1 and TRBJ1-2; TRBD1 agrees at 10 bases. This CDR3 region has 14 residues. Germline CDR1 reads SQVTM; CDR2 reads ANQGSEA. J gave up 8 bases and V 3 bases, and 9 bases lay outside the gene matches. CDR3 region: CSVERTGGSSGYTF. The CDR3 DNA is TGCAGCGTTGAGCGGACAGGGGGGTCTTCCGGCTACACCTTC.

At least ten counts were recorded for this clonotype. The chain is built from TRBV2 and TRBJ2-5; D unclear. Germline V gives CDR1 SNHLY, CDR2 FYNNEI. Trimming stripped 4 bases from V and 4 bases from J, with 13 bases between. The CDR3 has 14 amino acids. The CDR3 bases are TGTGCCAGCAGTGTAAGGAAGGTGGGAGAGACCCAGTACTTC. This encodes CASSVRKVGETQYF. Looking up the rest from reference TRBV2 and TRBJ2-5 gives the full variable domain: EPEVTQTPSHQVTQMGQEVILRCVPISNHLYFYWYRQILGQKVEFLVSFYNNEISEKSEIFDDQFSVERPDGSNFTLKIRSTKLEDSAMYFCASSVRKVGETQYFGPGTRLLVL.

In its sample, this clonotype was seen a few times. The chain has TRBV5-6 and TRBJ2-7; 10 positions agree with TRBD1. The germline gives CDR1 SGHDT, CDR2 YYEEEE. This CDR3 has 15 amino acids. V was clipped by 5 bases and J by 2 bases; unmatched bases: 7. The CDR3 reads CASSYTGTGAYEQYF. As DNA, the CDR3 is TGTGCCAGCAGTTACACCGGGACAGGGGCCTACGAGCAGTACTTC.

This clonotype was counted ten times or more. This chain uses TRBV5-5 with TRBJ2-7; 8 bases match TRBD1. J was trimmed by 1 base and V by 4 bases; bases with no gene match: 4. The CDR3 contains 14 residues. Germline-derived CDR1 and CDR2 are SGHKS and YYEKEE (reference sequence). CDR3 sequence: CASSPGQESYEQYF. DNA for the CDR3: TGTGCCAGCAGCCCGGGACAGGAGTCCTACGAGCAGTACTTC.

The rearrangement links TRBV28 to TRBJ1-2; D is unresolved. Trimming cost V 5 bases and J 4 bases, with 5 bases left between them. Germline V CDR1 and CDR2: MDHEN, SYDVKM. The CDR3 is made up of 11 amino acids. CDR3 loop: CASSNSYGYTF. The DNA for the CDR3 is TGTGCCAGCAGTAACAGCTATGGCTACACCTTC.

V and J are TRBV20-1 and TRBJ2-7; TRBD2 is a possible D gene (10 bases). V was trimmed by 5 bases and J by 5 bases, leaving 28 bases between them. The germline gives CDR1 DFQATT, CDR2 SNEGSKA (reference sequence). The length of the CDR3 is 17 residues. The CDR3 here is CSADRGVEREGPHEQYF. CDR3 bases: TGCAGTGCTGACAGGGGGGTGGAGCGGGAGGGCCCCCACGAGCAGTACTTC.

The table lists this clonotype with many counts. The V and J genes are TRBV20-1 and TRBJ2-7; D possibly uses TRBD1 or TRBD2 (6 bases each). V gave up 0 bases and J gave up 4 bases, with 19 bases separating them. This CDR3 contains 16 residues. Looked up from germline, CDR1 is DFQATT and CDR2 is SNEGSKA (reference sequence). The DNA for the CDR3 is TGCAGTGCTAGAGACGACGCATCGGGGGCTATTTACGAGCAGTACTTC. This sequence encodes CSARDDASGAIYEQYF.

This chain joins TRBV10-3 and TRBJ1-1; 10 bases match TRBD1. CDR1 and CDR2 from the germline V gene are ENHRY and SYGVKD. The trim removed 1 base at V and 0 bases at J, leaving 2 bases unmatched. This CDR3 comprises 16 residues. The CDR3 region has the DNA TGTGCCATCAGTGAGTGGGACAGGGGCATGAACACTGAAGCTTTCTTT. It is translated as CAISEWDRGMNTEAFF.

In nucleotides, the CDR3 is TGTGCCAGCAGCTTAGCAGGGCGGAGGGAAGAGACCCAGTACTTC. It is translated as CASSLAGRREETQYF. The chain has TRBV7-8 and TRBJ2-5, with D perhaps matching TRBD2 (6 bases). The germline V and J ends were trimmed by 0 bases and 3 bases, with 11 bases remaining between them. The CDR3 is 15 amino acids. The germline gives CDR1 SGHVS, CDR2 FQNEAQ.

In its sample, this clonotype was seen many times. CDR3 bases: TGTGCCAGCAGCACGGGACTAGCGGGGCAATACGAGCAGTACTTC. Protein: CASSTGLAGQYEQYF. This chain links TRBV7-2 with TRBJ2-7; TRBD2 agrees at 13 bases. This CDR3 has 15 residues. The V and J ends lost 5 bases and 4 bases, in that order; junction bases with no gene match: 5. The V gene's germline CDR1 is SGHTA and CDR2 FQGNSA.

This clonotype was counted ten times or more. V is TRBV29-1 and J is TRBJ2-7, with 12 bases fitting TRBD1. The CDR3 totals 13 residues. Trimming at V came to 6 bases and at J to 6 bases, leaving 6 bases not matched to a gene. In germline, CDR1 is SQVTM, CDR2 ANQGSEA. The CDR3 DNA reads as TGCAGCGTCCCGGGACAGGGGGCGCGCGAGCAGTACTTC. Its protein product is CSVPGQGAREQYF.

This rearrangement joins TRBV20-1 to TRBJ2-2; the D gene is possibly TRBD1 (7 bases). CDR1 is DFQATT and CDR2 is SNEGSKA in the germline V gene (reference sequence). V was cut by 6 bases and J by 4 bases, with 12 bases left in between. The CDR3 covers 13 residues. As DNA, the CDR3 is TGCAGTGCGATCAGGGGGGCCACCGGGGAGCTGTTTTTT. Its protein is CSAIRGATGELFF.

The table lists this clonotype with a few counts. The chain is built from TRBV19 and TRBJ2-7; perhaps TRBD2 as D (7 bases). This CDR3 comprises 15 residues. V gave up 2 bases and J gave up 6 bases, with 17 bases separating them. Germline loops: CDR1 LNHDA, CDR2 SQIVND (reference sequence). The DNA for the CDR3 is TGTGCCAGTAGTATATCGGCGGGGGCATTATTCGAGCAGTACTTC. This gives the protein CASSISAGALFEQYF.

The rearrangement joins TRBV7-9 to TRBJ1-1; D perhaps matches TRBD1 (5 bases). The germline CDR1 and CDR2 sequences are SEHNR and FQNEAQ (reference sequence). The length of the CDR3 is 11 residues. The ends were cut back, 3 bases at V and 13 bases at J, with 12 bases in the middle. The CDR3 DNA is TGTGCCAGCAGCTTGGGGCCCGATATTTTCTTT. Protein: CASSLGPDIFF.

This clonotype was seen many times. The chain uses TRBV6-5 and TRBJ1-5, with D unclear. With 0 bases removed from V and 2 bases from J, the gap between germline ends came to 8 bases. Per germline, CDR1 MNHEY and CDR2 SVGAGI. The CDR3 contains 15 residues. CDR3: CASSYSRRGNQPQHF. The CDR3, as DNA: TGTGCCAGCAGTTACTCTCGTCGTGGCAATCAGCCCCAGCATTTT.

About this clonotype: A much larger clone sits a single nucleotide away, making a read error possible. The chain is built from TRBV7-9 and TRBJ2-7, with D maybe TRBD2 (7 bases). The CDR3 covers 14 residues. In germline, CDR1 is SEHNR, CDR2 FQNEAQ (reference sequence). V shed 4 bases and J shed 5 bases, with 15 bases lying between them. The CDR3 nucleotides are TGTGCCAGCAGCTCACGGGGGGCCCAAGACGAGCAGTACTTC. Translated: CASSSRGAQDEQYF.

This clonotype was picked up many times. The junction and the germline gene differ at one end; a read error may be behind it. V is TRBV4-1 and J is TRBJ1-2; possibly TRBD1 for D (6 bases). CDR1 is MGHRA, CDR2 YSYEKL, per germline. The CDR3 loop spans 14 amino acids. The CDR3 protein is CASSQDRPQGQLGF. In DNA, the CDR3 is TGCGCCAGCAGCCAAGATCGGCCCCAGGGGCAATTAGGATTC.

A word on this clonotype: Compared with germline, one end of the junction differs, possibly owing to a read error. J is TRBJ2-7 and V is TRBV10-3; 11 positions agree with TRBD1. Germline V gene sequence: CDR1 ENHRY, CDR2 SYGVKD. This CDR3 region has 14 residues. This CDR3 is CASSAGTGGWEQYF. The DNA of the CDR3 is TGTGCCAGCAGTGCCGGGACAGGGGGGTGGGAGCAGTACTTC.

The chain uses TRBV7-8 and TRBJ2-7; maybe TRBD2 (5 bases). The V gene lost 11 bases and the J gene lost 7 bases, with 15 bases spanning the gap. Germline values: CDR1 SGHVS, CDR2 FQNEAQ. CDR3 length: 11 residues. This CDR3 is CARWGENEQYF. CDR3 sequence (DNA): TGTGCCCGCTGGGGAGAAAATGAGCAGTACTTC.

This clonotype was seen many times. CDR3 protein: CASSRQSEQYF. In DNA, the CDR3 is TGTGCCAGCAGCCGACAGTCCGAGCAGTACTTC. V usage is TRBV7-8 and J usage is TRBJ2-7, with a tentative D call TRBD1 (5 bases). The CDR3 spans 11 residues. V was cut by 5 bases and J by 6 bases, with 8 bases left in between. Germline V gene lookup returns CDR1 SGHVS and CDR2 FQNEAQ.